These T cell receptor beta chains were read from a single sample in a study of blood T cell repertoires in COVID-19. Generated by immunoSEQ multiplex PCR, the TCRdb table keeps only in-frame clones and is missing some. This table holds some 48,000 clones, over 75% found once. Sample: peripheral blood. All receptors derive from a man aged 50-59 years with active COVID-19. Both conserved end residues are part of each CDR3. A D gene is named only where the DNA matches it firmly. Size values are once, few and many counts, or a class for expanded clones, and some rows have none.

clone_size d_call j_call v_call cdr3_nt cdr3_aa
NA NA TRBJ1-3 TRBV11-2 TGTGCCAGCAGCTTAACGGCAGGGTCTGGAAACACCATATATTTT CASSLTAGSGNTIYF
NA NA TRBJ1-2 TRBV6-5 TGTGCCAGCCAAGACAGGCCAAAGTATGGCTACACCTTC CASQDRPKYGYTF
NA TRBD1 TRBJ2-1 TRBV29-1 TGCAGCGTGGAAGGACAGGGGAGCTACAATGAGCAGTTCTTC CSVEGQGSYNEQFF
NA TRBD2 TRBJ2-7 TRBV5-6 TGTGCCAGCAGCCCGGGGAGGGACGAGCAGTACTTC CASSPGRDEQYF
NA NA TRBJ1-1 TRBV20-1 TGCAGTGCTAGCGGTCCCGAAGCTTTCTTT CSASGPEAFF
NA TRBD2 TRBJ2-4 TRBV7-8 TGTGCCAGCAGCCACGCCGGGGGGTTGGGGCTCATTCAGTACTTC CASSHAGGLGLIQYF
NA NA TRBJ1-6 TRBV11-3 TGTGCCAGCAGCTTAGCTTTTTATAATTCACCCCTCCACTTT CASSLAFYNSPLHF
NA NA TRBJ1-4 TRBV6-5 TGTGCCAGCACCGTGACAGCAACTAATGAAAAACTGTTTTTT CASTVTATNEKLFF
once NA TRBJ1-2 TRBV4-1 TGCGCCAGCAGCCAGCCCCTCGGATATTTAACGGCGGGGTTACATGGCTACACCTTC CASSQPLGYLTAGLHGYTF
NA NA TRBJ1-4 TRBV2 TGTGCCAGCAGTCCCTTGCGGCGGGGGCTGTTTTTT CASSPLRRGLFF
once NA TRBJ2-1 TRBV20-1 TGCAGTGCTAGTCCTAGCTACAACAATGAGCAGTTCTTC CSASPSYNNEQFF
once NA TRBJ1-1 TRBV6-5 TGTGCCAGCAGTTATTACTCGCGAAACAGGGAAGCTTTCTTT CASSYYSRNREAFF
NA NA TRBJ2-1 TRBV11-2 TGTGCCAGCAGCTTAGGGCGGGACTCCTACAATGAGCAGTTCTTC CASSLGRDSYNEQFF
NA NA TRBJ1-5 TRBV6-1 TGTGCCAGCAGGCCCGGGACTGGGAGCAATCAGCCCCAGCATTTT CASRPGTGSNQPQHF
NA TRBD2 TRBJ2-5 TRBV10-3 TGTGCCATTAGCGGGAGGGCCGGAGAGACCCAGTACTTC CAISGRAGETQYF
NA NA TRBJ1-5 TRBV7-9 TGTGCCAGCAGCTTGACAGGAGATACTAATCAGCCCCAGCATTTT CASSLTGDTNQPQHF
NA NA TRBJ2-1 TRBV4-2 TGTGCCAGCAGCCAGCTAGGAGAGTCTTTGGAGCAGTTCTTC CASSQLGESLEQFF
NA NA TRBJ1-1 TRBV29-1 TGCAGCGTGCCGGACAGCAATAGCACTGAAGCTTTCTTT CSVPDSNSTEAFF
NA NA TRBJ1-1 TRBV7-3 TGTGCCAGCAGCTTGGATCCAGGCGTTCTGAACACTGAAGCTTTCTTT CASSLDPGVLNTEAFF
NA NA TRBJ1-1 TRBV28 TGTGCCAGCAGGCTACAGGGTTTCGAACCAGCTTTCTTT CASRLQGFEPAFF
NA NA TRBJ1-4 TRBV11-2 TGTGCCAGCAGCCTAGGGTCAGGTGGATCGTGGGAAAAACTGTTTTTT CASSLGSGGSWEKLFF
NA NA TRBJ1-4 TRBV11-2 TGTGCCAGCAGCTATAGTACAACTAATGAAAAACTGTTTTTT CASSYSTTNEKLFF
NA NA TRBJ2-3 TRBV15 TGTGCCACCAGCAGAGTGGGACTTCGCACAGATACGCAGTATTTT CATSRVGLRTDTQYF
NA TRBD1 TRBJ2-7 TRBV5-1 TGCGCCAGCAGCATATCGACAGGGGGCAGCGAGCAGTACTTC CASSISTGGSEQYF
NA NA TRBJ2-7 TRBV5-8 TGTGCCAGCAGCTTCGGGAACCTCTACGAGCAGTACTTC CASSFGNLYEQYF
NA NA TRBJ1-1 TRBV11-1 TGTGCCAGCAGCACCAACCTAAGAGAAGGAGGCACTGAAGCTTTCTTT CASSTNLREGGTEAFF
NA NA TRBJ1-5 TRBV28 TGTGCCAGCAGAGAAGTGGACAAGAGCTATCAGCCCCAGCATTTT CASREVDKSYQPQHF
NA NA TRBJ2-2 TRBV5-6 TGTGCCAGCAGCCAGATCCAAGGGAGGTCCGGGGAGCTGTTTTTT CASSQIQGRSGELFF
NA NA TRBJ2-3 TRBV12-5 TGTGCTAGTCGTGGGGGCGCCCACCTGACAGATACGCAGTATTTT CASRGGAHLTDTQYF
few TRBD2 TRBJ2-5 TRBV3-1/TRBV3-2 TGTGCCAGCAGCAAAGCGGGAGTGGAGACCCAGTACTTC CASSKAGVETQYF
few NA TRBJ1-6 TRBV11-3 TGTGCCAGCAGCCCACTGCCTGATTCACCCCTCCACTTT CASSPLPDSPLHF
NA NA TRBJ1-3 TRBV18 TGTGCCAGCTCACTACAGGGCCTCAAGGACACCATATATTTT CASSLQGLKDTIYF
once NA TRBJ2-2 TRBV12-3/TRBV12-4 TGTGCCAGCATCTCGAGCGGTCTCGGGGAGCTGTTTTTT CASISSGLGELFF
NA NA TRBJ2-5 TRBV2 TGTGCCAGCAGTGAACATGTATCCGGGGGAGGAGAGACCCAGTACTTC CASSEHVSGGGETQYF
NA NA TRBJ1-6 TRBV18 TGTGCCAGCTGCAGGGGCTCCGAACGGAATTCACCCCTCCACTTT CASCRGSERNSPLHF
NA TRBD1 TRBJ1-3 TRBV7-9 TGTGCCAGCAGCGAGGACAGGGCCTCTGGAAACACCATATATTTT CASSEDRASGNTIYF
NA NA TRBJ1-2 TRBV7-2 TGTGCCAGCAGCTTAGTTGGCGGGAACTATGGCTACACCTTC CASSLVGGNYGYTF
NA NA TRBJ2-4 TRBV9 TGTGCCAGCAGTCCCTTTCAAGGCGGGAACATTCAGTACTTC CASSPFQGGNIQYF
NA TRBD1 TRBJ1-3 TRBV11-2 TGTGCCAGCAGCCCCCAGGACAGGGGGCACACCATATATTTT CASSPQDRGHTIYF
NA NA TRBJ1-1 TRBV18 TGTGCCAGCTCACCGGACAAGGCAGCACACACTGAAGCTTTCTTT CASSPDKAAHTEAFF
NA TRBD1 TRBJ2-1 TRBV7-3 TGTGCCAGCAGCTTAGGGTCTCAGGGACAGTCGCAGTTCTTC CASSLGSQGQSQFF
NA TRBD1 TRBJ1-1 TRBV4-2 TGTGCCAGCAGCCAGGCCCCCGCGACAGGGGCGGCCACTGAAGCTTTCTTT CASSQAPATGAATEAFF
NA TRBD2 TRBJ2-2 TRBV3-1/TRBV3-2 TGTGCCAGCAGCCTCAGACTAGCGGGGGCGACTCGGAACACCGGGGAGCTGTTTTTT CASSLRLAGATRNTGELFF
NA TRBD2 TRBJ2-2 TRBV3-1/TRBV3-2 TGTGCCAGCAGCCCCGGGACTAGTCGCGGGGAGCTGTTTTTT CASSPGTSRGELFF
once NA TRBJ1-1 TRBV3-1/TRBV3-2 TGTGCCAGCAGCCAAGTGACAGATCCTGAAGCTTTCTTT CASSQVTDPEAFF
NA TRBD2 TRBJ2-2 TRBV18 TGTGCCAGCTCACGGGGACTAGCGAGGGGCGATAACACCGGGGAGCTGTTTTTT CASSRGLARGDNTGELFF
NA NA TRBJ2-7 TRBV6-5 TGTGCCAGCACCTGGACGGCAGGGGGGTACGAGCAGTACTTC CASTWTAGGYEQYF
NA NA TRBJ1-3 TRBV15 TGTGCCACCAGCAGAGATCTAGGAGGGACTCATTCTGGAAACACCATATATTTT CATSRDLGGTHSGNTIYF
NA NA TRBJ1-5 TRBV5-1 TGCGCCAGCAGGGGGGGAACAAATCAGCCCCAGCATTTT CASRGGTNQPQHF
NA NA TRBJ2-5 TRBV7-6 TGTGCCAGCAGCTTAGGTGTGGGGGCGATACAAGAGACCCAGTACTTC CASSLGVGAIQETQYF
NA TRBD1 TRBJ2-7 TRBV11-3 TGTGCCAGCAGCTCTGACAGGGATGACTACGAGCAGTACTTC CASSSDRDDYEQYF
NA NA TRBJ2-3 TRBV9 TGTGCCAGCAATCGGGACTGGAGCACAGATACGCAGTATTTT CASNRDWSTDTQYF
NA TRBD2 TRBJ2-1 TRBV4-3 TGCGCCAGCAGCCAAGGCGAAATGAGGACGGGGGGGCCCAATGAGCAGTTCTTC CASSQGEMRTGGPNEQFF
NA NA TRBJ2-4 TRBV6-5 TGTGCCAGCAGTATGGCGCAGGGTTACATTCAGTACTTC CASSMAQGYIQYF
few NA TRBJ2-3 TRBV12-3/TRBV12-4 TGTGCCAGCAGTTCGAACATGGATACGCAGTATTTT CASSSNMDTQYF
NA TRBD1 TRBJ2-1 TRBV7-9 TGTGCCAGCAGCTTAGTGGCCAGGGGGCGCGGTAATGAGCAGTTCTTC CASSLVARGRGNEQFF